The present T cell receptor beta chain was sequenced within a study of blood T cells in healthy people across ages. With a J-beta primer mix and a sample-barcoded 5' primer, a second PCR ran about 7 to 12 cycles. TCRdb re-analysed the 5' RACE reads in MiXCR, keeping a single row per CDR3 protein. The sample consists of about 1,800,000 distinct CDR3 sequences, over 25% of them appearing once. The CDR3 is 12 amino acids. The V end was cut by 6 bases, the J end by 7 bases, with 12 bases between. Germline V gives CDR1 SNHLY, CDR2 FYNNEI. This TCR was sampled from a woman in her thirties in good health. The sequencing input was blood. The chain has TRBV2 and TRBJ1-1; weak D call: TRBD1 (6 bases). This CDR3 is CASRDRLGEAFF. The CDR3 DNA follows: TGTGCCAGCAGAGACAGGTTGGGTGAAGCTTTCTTT.